This TCR beta chain emerged from a study of blood T cell repertoires in COVID-19. Overall study context: PBMCs, B-cell-depleted T cells, or T cells provided the cDNA or gDNA that made up the material.

Assay: immunoSEQ multiplex PCR; the TCRdb copy retains only in-frame clones and omits some. The sample lists around 72,000 clones, approximately 80% occurring once. This clone occurred once. The germline V and J ends were trimmed by 2 bases and 2 bases, with 22 bases remaining between them. CDR3 size: 18 residues. The germline V gene has CDR1 LGHNA and CDR2 YNFKEQ. The chain links TRBV4-2 to TRBJ2-7, with D maybe TRBD2 (6 bases). This clonotype originated in a woman in her seventies with acute or convalescent COVID-19. Sequencing used peripheral blood. CDR3 sequence (DNA): TGTGCCAGCAGCCAAAGGCGGGGTGGGGGTCTCGGCCCCTACGAGCAGTACTTC. This codes for CASSQRRGGGLGPYEQYF.